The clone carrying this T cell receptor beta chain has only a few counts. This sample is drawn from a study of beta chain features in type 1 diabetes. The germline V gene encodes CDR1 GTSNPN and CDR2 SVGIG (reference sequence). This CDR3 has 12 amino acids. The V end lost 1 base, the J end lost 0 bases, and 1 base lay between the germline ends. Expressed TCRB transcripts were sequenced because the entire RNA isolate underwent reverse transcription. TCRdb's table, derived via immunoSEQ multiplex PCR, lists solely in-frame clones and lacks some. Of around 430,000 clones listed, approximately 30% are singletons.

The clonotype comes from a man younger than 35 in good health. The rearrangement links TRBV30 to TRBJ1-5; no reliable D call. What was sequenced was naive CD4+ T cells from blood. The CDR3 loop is CAWSDSNQPQHF. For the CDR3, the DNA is TGTGCCTGGAGTGATAGCAATCAGCCCCAGCATTTT.